This T cell receptor beta chain was obtained from a study of T cells expressing NK-cell markers (dated by TCRdb to 2020 to 2022). About the investigation overall: Eight or nine donors provided sorted CD3+CD56+NKG2C+, CD3+CD56+NKG2C- and CD3+CD56-NKG2C+ T-cell subsets, whose TCR beta-chain repertoires were profiled. Seven of the eight sequenced donors were HCMV-seropositive and one was HCMV-seronegative. Sequencing of the libraries produced 2 x 150 bp reads on Illumina HiSeq 2000/2500, MiSeq or NextSeq. Randomly selected healthy volunteers, three men and five women, were used as the eight sequenced donors.

Here is what the overall study found, with its caveats: In several donors, the dominant CD3+CD56+NKG2C+ clonotypes ranked among the top 10 CD8+ clonotypes, making up roughly 1.0-7.0% of CD8+ T cells. Whether the expanded NKG2C-expressing T cell clones were specific for HCMV antigens remained unclear. Those dominant clonotypes were again the most abundant among CD3+CD56-NKG2C+ cells in a handful of donors, at about 28.3-60.1%.

Points on this clonotype: Its antigen is not yet known.

To determine HCMV serostatus, a commercial ELISA kit was used to detect HCMV-specific IgG in serum. Peripheral blood mononuclear cells were isolated from blood by Ficoll density gradient centrifugation. Counted from cysteine to phenylalanine, this CDR3 has 17 amino acids. The record lacks a DNA sequence. The instrument given in TCRdb is Illumina HiSeq 2000. 5'RACE template switching, by which a universal primer site and unique molecular identifiers were added, was used to make TCR beta cDNA libraries. Synthesis of cDNA was primed from the TCR beta constant segment and was followed by two consecutive PCR amplification steps. Per the source publication's procedure: MIGEC was used to demultiplex reads and group the reads by UMI, and MiTCR was used to assemble and quantify clonotypes. Only TCR cDNA sequences supported by at least two reads were kept to exclude erroneous sequences. The tcR package was used for downstream repertoire analysis, and clonotypes were matched across fractions by CDR3 nucleotide sequence plus V segment. Antigen specificity was annotated against VDJdb with VDJmatch, allowing one amino acid substitution in CDR3. With the reads reprocessed by TCRdb, a single entry stands for each CDR3 protein sequence and no DNA is reported. TCRdb, not the authors, supplied the V and J calls. The table kept for this sample lists 150,000 to 200,000 distinct CDR3 sequences. Of the sample, 20% is held by the ten largest clones.

Sequencing was carried out using blood T cells: a sorted CD56 or NKG2C T cell subset, CD4+ or CD8+ T cells, or bulk PBMC T cells (not recorded which). This chain is built from TRBV12-3 or TRBV12-4 and TRBJ2-1; the D call of TRBD1 rests on TCRdb alone, since no DNA is present to check it. The TCR originated in a man between 18 and 69 years old in good health. Here the CDR3 is given as CASSFRVRTGDRDEQFF.